This T cell receptor beta chain was sequenced during a study of T cell repertoires in ileal Crohn's disease. For the study at large: At surgery, under 40% of patients smoked, with median disease duration roughly 7.7 years.

This CDR3 spans 13 amino acids. Germline V CDR1 and CDR2: SEHNR, FQNEAQ (reference sequence). V lost 2 bases and J 4 bases, leaving 8 bases between the germline ends. Time point indicated: inflamed ileum from the surgical specimen. Profiling relied on immunoSEQ multiplex PCR, and the TCRdb table lists in-frame clones only, not all of them. The table lists about 3,300 clones, over 85% of them singletons, with around 3.1% in the top ten. Sequenced sample: ileal tissue. The chain joins TRBV7-9 to TRBJ1-2; a weak D match, TRBD1 (6 bases). This sequence was found in an adult with Crohn's disease. The CDR3 coding sequence is TGTGCCAGCAGCTTATTACAGGGCTATGGCTACACCTTC. Translation gives CASSLLQGYGYTF.